The subject of this entry is one TCR beta chain. Its antigen is unknown. The sample comes from a study of OX40 agonist ivuxolimab in advanced cancers. Study-wide context: Every 2 weeks, ivuxolimab was infused into the patients intravenously at between 0.01 and 10 mg/kg. Dose-escalation patients suffered from hepatocellular carcinoma, melanoma, renal cell or head and neck cancer. Study-level points and caveats: The authors also found low normalized T-cell clonal expansion in some nonresponders. In the 0.1 to 3.0 mg/kg range, CD4+ and CD8+ blood T cells had expanded clonally by week 6.

The method was immunoSEQ multiplex PCR; TCRdb's version includes in-frame clones alone and lacks a portion of them. Among tens of thousands of clones listed, around 90% were seen once. The origin of this receptor is an adult with an advanced solid tumor such as melanoma, head and neck, liver or kidney cancer. The sample in question was CD4+ or CD8+ T cells sorted from blood, obtained in a trial of the OX40 agonist ivuxolimab.

The CDR3 sequence: CASSLATSGGAYEQFF. The CDR3 region has the DNA TGTGCCAGCAGCTTAGCGACTAGCGGGGGGGCCTATGAGCAGTTCTTC. The gene calls are TRBV7-6 and TRBJ2-1, with 14 bases matching TRBD2. Unmatched junction bases numbered 3, after V lost 0 bases and J lost 8 bases. The germline CDR1 and CDR2 sequences are SGHVS and FNYEAQ. This CDR3 comprises 16 residues.